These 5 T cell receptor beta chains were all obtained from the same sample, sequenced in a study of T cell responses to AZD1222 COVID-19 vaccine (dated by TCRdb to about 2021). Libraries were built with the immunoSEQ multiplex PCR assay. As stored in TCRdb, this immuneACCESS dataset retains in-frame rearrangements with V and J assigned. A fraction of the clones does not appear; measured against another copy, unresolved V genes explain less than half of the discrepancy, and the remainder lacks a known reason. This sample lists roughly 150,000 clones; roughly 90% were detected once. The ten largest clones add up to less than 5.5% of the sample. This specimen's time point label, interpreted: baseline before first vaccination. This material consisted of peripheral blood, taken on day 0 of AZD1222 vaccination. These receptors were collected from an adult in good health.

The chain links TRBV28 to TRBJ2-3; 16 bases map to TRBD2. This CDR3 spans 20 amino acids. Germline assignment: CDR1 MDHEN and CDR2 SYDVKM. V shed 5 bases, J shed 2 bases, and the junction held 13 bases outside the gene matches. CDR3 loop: CASSQAFGTSGREDTDTQYF. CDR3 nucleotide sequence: TGTGCCAGCAGTCAGGCATTCGGGACTAGCGGGAGGGAAGACACAGATACGCAGTATTTT.

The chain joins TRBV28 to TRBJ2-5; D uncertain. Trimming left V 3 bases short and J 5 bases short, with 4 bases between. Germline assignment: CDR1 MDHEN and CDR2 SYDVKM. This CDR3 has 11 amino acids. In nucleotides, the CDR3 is TGTGCCAGCAGTTTCGGGGAGACCCAGTACTTC. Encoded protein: CASSFGETQYF.

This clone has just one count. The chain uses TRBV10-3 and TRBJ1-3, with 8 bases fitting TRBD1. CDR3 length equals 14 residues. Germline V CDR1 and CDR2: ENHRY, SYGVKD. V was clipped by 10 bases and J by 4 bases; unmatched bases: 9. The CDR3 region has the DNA TGTGCCACCACCCAGGGGGCACAAGGAAACACCATATATTTT. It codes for CATTQGAQGNTIYF.

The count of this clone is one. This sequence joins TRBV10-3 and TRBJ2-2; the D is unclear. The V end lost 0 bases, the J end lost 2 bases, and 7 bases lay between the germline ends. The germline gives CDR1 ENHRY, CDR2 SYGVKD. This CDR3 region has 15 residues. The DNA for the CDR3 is TGTGCCATCAGTGAGTCACACAGAAACACCGGGGAGCTGTTTTTT. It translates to CAISESHRNTGELFF.

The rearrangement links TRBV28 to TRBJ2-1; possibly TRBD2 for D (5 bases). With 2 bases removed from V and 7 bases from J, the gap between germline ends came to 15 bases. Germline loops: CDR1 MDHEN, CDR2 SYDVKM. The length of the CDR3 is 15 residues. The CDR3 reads CASSLRGATGNEQFF. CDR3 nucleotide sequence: TGTGCCAGCAGTTTACGGGGAGCCACTGGGAATGAGCAGTTCTTC. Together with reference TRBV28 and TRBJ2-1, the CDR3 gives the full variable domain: DVKVTQSSRYLVKRTGEKVFLECVQDMDHENMFWYRQDPGLGLRLIYFSYDVKMKEKGDIPEGYSVSREKKERFSLILESASTNQTSMYLCASSLRGATGNEQFFGPGTRLTVL.